This T cell receptor (beta chain) is from a study of early stage breast cancer tumors. At the level of the study: About 80% of the 16 invasive tumors were ER+, PR+ and HER2-.

Blood replicates held 0.5 ug DNA, tumor or normal breast roughly 1.5 ug, two each. TCRdb's copy holds only in-frame clones and misses some; the assay was immunoSEQ multiplex PCR. The sample gives tens of thousands of clones, approximately 79% of which show up once; around 3.4% is in the top ten. Of note for this clone: Antigen specificity is unknown.

Findings and limits, study-wide: Enriched TCRB sequences shared across patients were mostly commonly generated sequences.

Sequencing input: blood. This clonotype was obtained from a person between 60 and 69 years old with breast cancer.

Here the CDR3 DNA reads TGTGCCAGCAGTTACACTATGCACAGCTCCTACAACGAGCAGTACTTC. Translation: CASSYTMHSSYNEQYF. The chain links TRBV6-5 to TRBJ2-7; D is ambiguous. With 2 bases removed from V and 5 bases from J, the gap between germline ends came to 19 bases. The CDR3 sequence is 16 residues long. The germline V gene encodes CDR1 MNHEY and CDR2 SVGAGI.